The rows below give T cell receptor beta chains drawn from one sample of a study of T cell responses to AZD1222 COVID-19 vaccine. Generated by immunoSEQ multiplex PCR, the TCRdb table keeps only in-frame clones and is missing some. The repertoire includes about 120,000 clones, around nine tenths of them detected once, and roughly 12% sits in the top ten. The sequences come from peripheral blood, collected on day 0 of AZD1222 vaccination. The receptors were sampled from an adult in good health. The CDR3 runs from the conserved cysteine through the conserved F or W.

TRBV7-2	TRBJ1-1	CASSFNGERAFF
TRBV11-2	TRBJ1-2	CASSSTNLGQGIYGYTF
TRBV29-1	TRBJ1-1	CSVARNQGGTEAFF
TRBV5-6	TRBJ1-1	CASSFLPGTEAFF
TRBV7-6	TRBJ2-5	CASSLGLSGTSRQETQYF
TRBV18	TRBJ2-7	CASSPTGPQGLYEQYF
TRBV28	TRBJ2-7	CASFSPGQGTYEQYF
TRBV6-5	TRBJ1-5	CAAHIWPQHF
TRBV19	TRBJ2-1	CASSISSPGGMNEQFF
TRBV9	TRBJ2-1	CASSVEGGLASAYNEQFF
TRBV14	TRBJ2-1	CASSRANSGKFF
TRBV4-3	TRBJ1-5	CASSQDTIQPQHF
TRBV5-1	TRBJ2-3	CASSSGGGPDTQYF
TRBV3-1/TRBV3-2	TRBJ1-6	CASSRTSDSPLHF
TRBV11-2	TRBJ2-7	CASSSDLSGRWEQYF
TRBV14	TRBJ2-5	CASSQEWKTQYF
TRBV7-2	TRBJ2-5	CASSLGPGVGETQYF
TRBV7-8	TRBJ2-4	CASSRGRVKNIQYF
TRBV5-1	TRBJ1-4	CASSLVGGEGEKLFF
TRBV7-3	TRBJ2-1	CASSLTETSGGEQFF
TRBV9	TRBJ2-1	CASSVSGRGDNEQFF
TRBV7-2	TRBJ2-3	CASSLNSPWTADTQYF
TRBV19	TRBJ2-2	CASRTGGLNTGELFF
TRBV19	TRBJ2-7	CASSIATGGNEQYF
TRBV10-2	TRBJ1-1	CASSENVVRRNTEAFF
TRBV3-1/TRBV3-2	TRBJ2-3	CASSQVWVTGADTQYF